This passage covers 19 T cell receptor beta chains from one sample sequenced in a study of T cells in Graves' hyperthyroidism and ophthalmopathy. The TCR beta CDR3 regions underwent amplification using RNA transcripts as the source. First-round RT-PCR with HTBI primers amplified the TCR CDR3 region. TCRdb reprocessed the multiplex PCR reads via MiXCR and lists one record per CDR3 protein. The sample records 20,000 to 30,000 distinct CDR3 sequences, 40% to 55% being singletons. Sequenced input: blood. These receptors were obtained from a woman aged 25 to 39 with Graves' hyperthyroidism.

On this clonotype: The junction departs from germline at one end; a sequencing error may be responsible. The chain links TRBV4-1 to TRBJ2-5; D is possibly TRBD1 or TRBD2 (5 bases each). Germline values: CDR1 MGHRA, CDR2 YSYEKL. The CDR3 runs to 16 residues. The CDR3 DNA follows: TGCGCCAGCAGCCTCAGTGGTAGCAGCGGACAAGAGGCCCAGCACTTC. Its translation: CASSLSGSSGQEAQHF.

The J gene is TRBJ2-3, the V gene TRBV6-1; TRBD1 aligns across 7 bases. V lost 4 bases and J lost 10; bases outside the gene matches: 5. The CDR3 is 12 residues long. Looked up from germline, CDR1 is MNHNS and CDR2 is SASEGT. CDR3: CASSAVQGAQYF. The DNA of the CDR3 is TGTGCCAGCAGTGCTGTGCAGGGGGCGCAGTATTTT.

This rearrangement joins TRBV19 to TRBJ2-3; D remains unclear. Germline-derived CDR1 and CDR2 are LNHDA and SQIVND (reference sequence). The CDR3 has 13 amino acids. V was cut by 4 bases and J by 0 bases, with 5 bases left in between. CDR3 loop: CASSTLSTDTQYF. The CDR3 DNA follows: TGTGCCAGTAGTACGCTAAGCACAGATACGCAGTATTTT.

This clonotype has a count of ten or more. The CDR3 DNA sequence: TGTGCCAGCAGCCGTATCGGGACGCAGGTCTACGAGCAGTACTTC. Protein: CASSRIGTQVYEQYF. The rearrangement links TRBV27 to TRBJ2-7; D may be TRBD1 or TRBD2 (5 bases each). Germline V gene sequence: CDR1 MNHEY, CDR2 SMNVEV (reference sequence). The CDR3 is made up of 15 amino acids. Trimming removed 6 bases at V and 3 bases at J, with 18 bases between.

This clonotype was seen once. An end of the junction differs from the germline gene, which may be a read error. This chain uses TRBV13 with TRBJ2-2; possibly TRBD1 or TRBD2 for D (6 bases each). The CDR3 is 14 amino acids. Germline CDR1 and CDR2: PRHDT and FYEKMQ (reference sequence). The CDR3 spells CASSLAAGGGVLFF. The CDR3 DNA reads TGTGCCAGCAGCTTAGCAGCCGGGGGCGGGGTGCTGTTTTTT.

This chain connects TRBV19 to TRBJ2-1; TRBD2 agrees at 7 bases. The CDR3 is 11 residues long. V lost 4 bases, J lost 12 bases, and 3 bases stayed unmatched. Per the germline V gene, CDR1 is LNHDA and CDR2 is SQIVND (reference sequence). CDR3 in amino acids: CASSTASGQFF. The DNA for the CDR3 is TGTGCCAGTAGTACGGCTAGCGGGCAGTTCTTC.

DNA of the CDR3: TGTGCCAGCAGCCTAACTAGACTGGAGACCCAGTACTTC. Translating gives CASSLTRLETQYF. V and J are TRBV7-9 and TRBJ2-5; TRBD2 is a possible D gene (5 bases). The CDR3 covers 13 residues. V lost 5 bases to trimming and J lost 5 bases, with 12 bases between them. The germline V gene encodes CDR1 SEHNR and CDR2 FQNEAQ (reference sequence).

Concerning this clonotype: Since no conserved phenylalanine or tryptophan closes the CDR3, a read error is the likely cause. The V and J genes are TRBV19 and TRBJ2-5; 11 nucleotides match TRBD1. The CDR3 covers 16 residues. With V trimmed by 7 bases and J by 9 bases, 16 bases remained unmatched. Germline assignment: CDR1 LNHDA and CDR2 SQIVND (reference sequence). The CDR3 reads CASTGTGGLSNQPQYC. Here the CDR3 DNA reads TGTGCCAGTACCGGGACAGGGGGACTTAGCAATCAGCCCCAGTACTGC.

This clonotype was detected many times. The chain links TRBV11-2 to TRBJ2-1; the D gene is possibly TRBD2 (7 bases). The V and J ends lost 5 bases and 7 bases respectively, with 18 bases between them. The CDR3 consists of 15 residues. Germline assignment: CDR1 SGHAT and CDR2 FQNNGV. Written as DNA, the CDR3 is TGTGCCAGCAGCGGAGGGGGAGGGCCTCGGAATGAGCAGTTCTTC. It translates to CASSGGGGPRNEQFF.

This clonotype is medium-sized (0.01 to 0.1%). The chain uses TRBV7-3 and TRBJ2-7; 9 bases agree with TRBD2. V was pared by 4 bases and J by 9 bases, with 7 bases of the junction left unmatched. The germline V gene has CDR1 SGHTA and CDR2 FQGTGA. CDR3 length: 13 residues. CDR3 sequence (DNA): TGTGCCAGCAGCTCGCAGCGGACTAGCGTGCAGTACTTC. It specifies CASSSQRTSVQYF.

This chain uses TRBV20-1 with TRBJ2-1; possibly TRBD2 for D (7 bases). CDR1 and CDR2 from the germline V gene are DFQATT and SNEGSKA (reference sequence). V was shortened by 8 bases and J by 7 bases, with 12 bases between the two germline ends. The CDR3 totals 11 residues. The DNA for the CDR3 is TGCAGTCTGGGAGGGGGTAATGAGCAGTTCTTC. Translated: CSLGGGNEQFF.

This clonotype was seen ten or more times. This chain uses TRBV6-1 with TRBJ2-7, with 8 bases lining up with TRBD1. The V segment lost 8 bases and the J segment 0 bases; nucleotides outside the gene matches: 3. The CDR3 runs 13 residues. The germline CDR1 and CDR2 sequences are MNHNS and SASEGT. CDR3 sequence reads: CASGTGSSYEQYF. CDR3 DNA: TGTGCCAGCGGGACAGGTAGCTCCTACGAGCAGTACTTC.

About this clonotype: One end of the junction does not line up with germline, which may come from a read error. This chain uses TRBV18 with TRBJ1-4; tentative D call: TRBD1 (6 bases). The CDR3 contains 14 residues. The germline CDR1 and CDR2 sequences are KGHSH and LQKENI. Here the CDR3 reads CSSSPGASNEKLFF. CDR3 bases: TGTTCCAGTTCACCGGGGGCCTCTAATGAAAAACTGTTTTTT.

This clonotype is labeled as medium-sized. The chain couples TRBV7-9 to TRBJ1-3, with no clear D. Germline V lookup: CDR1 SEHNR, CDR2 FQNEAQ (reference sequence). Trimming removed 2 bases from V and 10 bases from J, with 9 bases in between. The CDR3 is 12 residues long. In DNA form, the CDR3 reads TGTGCCAGCAGCTTAACGGGGTTTACCATATATTTT. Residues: CASSLTGFTIYF.

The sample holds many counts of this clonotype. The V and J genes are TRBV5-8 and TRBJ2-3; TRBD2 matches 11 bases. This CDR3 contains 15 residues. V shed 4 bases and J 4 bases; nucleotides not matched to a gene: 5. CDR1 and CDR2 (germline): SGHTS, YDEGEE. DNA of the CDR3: TGTGCCAGCAGCCTTAGCGGGAGGGACGCAGATACGCAGTATTTT. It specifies CASSLSGRDADTQYF.

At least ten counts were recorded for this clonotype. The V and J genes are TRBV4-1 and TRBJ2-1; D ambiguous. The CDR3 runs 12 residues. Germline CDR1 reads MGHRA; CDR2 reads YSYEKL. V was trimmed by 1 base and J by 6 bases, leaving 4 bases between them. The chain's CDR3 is CASSQGFNEQFF. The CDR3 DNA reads TGCGCCAGCAGCCAAGGTTTCAATGAGCAGTTCTTC.

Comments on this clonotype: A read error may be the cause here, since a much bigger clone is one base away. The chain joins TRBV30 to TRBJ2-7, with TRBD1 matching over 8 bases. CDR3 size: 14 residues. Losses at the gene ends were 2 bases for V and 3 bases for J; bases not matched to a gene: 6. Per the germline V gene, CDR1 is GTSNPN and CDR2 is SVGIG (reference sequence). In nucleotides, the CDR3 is TGTGCCTGGAGTATTACAGGGGGGATCTACGAGCAGTACTTC. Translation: CAWSITGGIYEQYF.

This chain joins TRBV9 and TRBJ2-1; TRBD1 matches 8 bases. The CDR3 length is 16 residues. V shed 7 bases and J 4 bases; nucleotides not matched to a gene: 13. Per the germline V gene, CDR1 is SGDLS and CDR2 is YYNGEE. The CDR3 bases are TGTGCCAGCTCCAACAGGGGGGCAATTGAATACAATGAGCAGTTCTTC. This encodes CASSNRGAIEYNEQFF. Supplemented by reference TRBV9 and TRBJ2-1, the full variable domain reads DSGVTQTPKHLITATGQRVTLRCSPRSGDLSVYWYQQSLDQGLQFLIQYYNGEERAKGNILERFSAQQFPDLHSELNLSSLELGDSALYFCASSNRGAIEYNEQFFGPGTRLTVL.

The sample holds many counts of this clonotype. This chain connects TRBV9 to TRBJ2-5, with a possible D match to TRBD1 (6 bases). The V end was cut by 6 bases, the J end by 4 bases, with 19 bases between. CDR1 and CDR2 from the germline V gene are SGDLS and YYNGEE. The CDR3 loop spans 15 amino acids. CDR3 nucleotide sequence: TGTGCCAGCACCTATCTGGGGGCGCCGGGAGAGACCCAGTACTTC. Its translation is CASTYLGAPGETQYF.